Shown below are 9 T cell receptor beta chains from a single sample sequenced in a study of beta chain features in type 1 diabetes. The entirety of the isolated RNA underwent reverse transcription, so expressed TCRB transcripts were sequenced. The assay was immunoSEQ multiplex PCR, and TCRdb's table has in-frame clones only and misses some. The sample holds under 900,000 clones, 15% to 20% seen once. The sequenced material came from naive CD4+ T cells from blood. The receptors were sampled from a woman under 30 in good health.

This clone was observed a handful of times. The chain couples TRBV4-3 to TRBJ2-1; the match to TRBD2 covers 12 bases. This CDR3 has 15 amino acids. V gave up 4 bases and J gave up 6 bases; unmatched junction bases: 4. CDR1 and CDR2 from the germline V gene are LGHNA and YSLEER. CDR3 protein: CASSLKTSGGNEQFF. The CDR3 bases are TGCGCCAGCAGCCTAAAGACTAGCGGGGGCAATGAGCAGTTCTTC.

J is TRBJ1-2 and V is TRBV18; D is ambiguous. V dropped 1 base and J dropped 8 bases, with 17 bases sitting between them. CDR1 is KGHSH and CDR2 is LQKENI in the germline V gene. The CDR3 loop spans 15 amino acids. The CDR3 sequence: CASSPLDGPTKGYTF. The CDR3 DNA follows: TGTGCCAGCTCACCACTGGACGGACCAACTAAGGGCTACACCTTC.

On this clone: Different DNA sequences within this sample yield the same CDR3. The chain employs TRBV29-1 and TRBJ1-1, with D possibly matching TRBD1 (6 bases). The V gene lost 3 bases and the J gene lost 5 bases, with 13 bases spanning the gap. The CDR3 is 13 residues long. Germline V gene sequence: CDR1 SQVTM, CDR2 ANQGSEA. CDR3 sequence reads: CSVDSLGGTEAFF. CDR3 DNA: TGCAGCGTTGACTCATTAGGGGGGACTGAAGCTTTCTTT.

The rearrangement uses TRBV7-3 and TRBJ2-3; D is unclear. The CDR3 loop spans 15 amino acids. V gave up 5 bases and J gave up 6 bases, with 18 bases separating them. Germline CDR1 and CDR2: SGHTA and FQGTGA. CDR3 DNA sequence: TGTGCCAGCAGCCCCGAGAAAGGACCCTTGGATACGCAGTATTTT. This encodes CASSPEKGPLDTQYF. Complete variable domain (other parts from reference TRBV7-3 and TRBJ2-3): GAGVSQTPSNKVTEKGKYVELRCDPISGHTALYWYRQSLGQGPEFLIYFQGTGAADDSGLPNDRFFAVRPEGSVSTLKIQRTERGDSAVYLCASSPEKGPLDTQYFGPGTRLTVL.

This clone occurred a few times. V and J are TRBV7-2 and TRBJ2-7; TRBD2 agrees at 9 bases. The CDR3 is 13 amino acids. The V gene end was trimmed by 5 bases and the J gene end by 3 bases; junction bases not matched to a gene: 2. CDR1 is SGHTA and CDR2 is FQGNSA in the germline V gene. The CDR3 is CASSTTSGYEQYF. Written as DNA, the CDR3 is TGTGCCAGCAGCACGACTAGCGGCTACGAGCAGTACTTC.

The sample holds a few counts of this clone. This sequence joins TRBV28 and TRBJ2-7; a weak D match, TRBD2 (6 bases). V dropped 8 bases and J dropped 6 bases, with 23 bases sitting between them. Germline lookup yields CDR1 MDHEN and CDR2 SYDVKM. CDR3 length equals 15 residues. The CDR3 nucleotides read TGTGCCAGCCTAAGTGCCGGGACTCCCTCGAGCGAGCAGTACTTC. Translation: CASLSAGTPSSEQYF.

The CDR3 nucleotides read TGTGCCAGCACTAACAGGGTTGGGAATCAGCCCCAGCATTTT. Translation gives CASTNRVGNQPQHF. J is TRBJ1-5 and V is TRBV27, with a possible D match to TRBD1 (6 bases). Trimming stripped 7 bases from V and 4 bases from J, with 14 bases between. The CDR3 extends over 14 amino acids. Germline loops: CDR1 MNHEY, CDR2 SMNVEV (reference sequence).

V is TRBV7-8 and J is TRBJ2-3; D remains unclear. This CDR3 region has 15 residues. Per germline, CDR1 SGHVS and CDR2 FQNEAQ. The V gene lost 6 bases and the J gene lost 0 bases, with 13 bases spanning the gap. The CDR3 is CASRPWGQSTDTQYF. The DNA of the CDR3 is TGTGCCAGCAGACCATGGGGTCAGAGCACAGATACGCAGTATTTT.

This clone has only a few counts. The rearrangement joins TRBV18 to TRBJ2-1, with 7 bases lining up with TRBD2. The germline V gene has CDR1 KGHSH and CDR2 LQKENI. The trim removed 3 bases at V and 4 bases at J, leaving 3 bases unmatched. CDR3 length equals 14 residues. The CDR3 DNA is TGTGCCAGCTCACCCAGCGGGAATTACAATGAGCAGTTCTTC. Translation gives CASSPSGNYNEQFF.